A single TCR beta chain is shown here with its context. What it binds is not known. A library of TCRbeta sequences, prepared with unique molecular identifiers, was generated. MiXCR was run by TCRdb on the PCR reads, yielding one entry per CDR3 protein. The sample has about 120,000 distinct CDR3 sequences; 20% to 25% are singletons. This specimen comes from a study of T-cell reconstitution after alpha-beta-depleted transplantation in children. The study, taken as a whole, reports: Expanded graft clones, several hundred of them, were reportedly the source of alpha-beta T cells about two months after transplant. T cells produced anew were the main source of T-cell counts and diversity one year after transplant. From surviving recipient T cells and thymic progenitors came the high day-60 TCRbeta diversity observed in some patients.

V was pared by 1 base and J by 6 bases, with 11 bases between. This CDR3 spans 14 amino acids. The germline V gene has CDR1 SGHKS and CDR2 YYEKEE (reference sequence). The clonotype comes from a male patient aged 2 to 9 who had a stem cell transplant for chronic granulomatous disease, so the T cells may come from the graft donor. The chain is built from TRBV5-5 and TRBJ1-5; tentatively, D is TRBD1 (5 bases). The sequenced sample was PBMCs, mostly from graft donor cells, obtained 180 days after TCRalphabeta/CD19-depleted stem cell transplant. CDR3 nucleotides: TGTGCCAGCAGCTTGAGCCAGGGTGGTCAGCCCCAGCATTTT. It yields the protein CASSLSQGGQPQHF.